One and the same sample provided the 5 T cell receptor beta chains below, sequenced in a study of beta chain features in type 1 diabetes. The whole isolated RNA underwent reverse transcription, so sequencing captured expressed TCRB transcripts. The assay was immunoSEQ multiplex PCR, and TCRdb's table has in-frame clones only and misses some. The table shows almost 350,000 clones, with about 19% occurring only once. Sequenced material: naive CD4+ T cells from blood. The receptors derive from a woman aged 18 to 35 in good health.

Worth noting for this clone: Its ends do not fully match the called genes, so a read error is possible. The chain joins TRBV30 to TRBJ2-2; D is uncertain. Germline V lookup: CDR1 GTSNPN, CDR2 SVGIG (reference sequence). This CDR3 is 12 amino acids long. Written as DNA, the CDR3 is TGTGCCTGGACCCTTAACAGCGGGGAGCTGTTTTTT. As protein: CAWTLNSGELFF.

V and J are TRBV9 and TRBJ2-1, with 10 bases matching TRBD2. This CDR3 has 16 residues. CDR1 and CDR2 (germline): SGDLS, YYNGEE. The J segment lost 4 bases and the V segment lost 1 base, leaving 5 bases of the junction unmatched. The CDR3 is CASSVLSSGSYNEQFF. CDR3 nucleotide sequence: TGTGCCAGCAGCGTATTGTCTAGCGGGAGTTACAATGAGCAGTTCTTC.

The rearrangement links TRBV25-1 to TRBJ1-6; 8 bases fit TRBD1. The CDR3 is 13 amino acids. Germline CDR1 reads MGHDK; CDR2 reads SYGVNS. Trimming took 4 bases from V and 8 from J; bases not matched to a gene: 1. The CDR3, as DNA: TGTGCCAGCAGTGGACAGGGGCATTCACCCCTCCACTTT. It encodes CASSGQGHSPLHF. The full variable domain, rest sourced from reference TRBV25-1 and TRBJ1-6, is EADIYQTPRYLVIGTGKKITLECSQTMGHDKMYWYQQDPGMELHLIHYSYGVNSTEKGDLSSESTVSRIRTEHFPLTLESARPSHTSQYLCASSGQGHSPLHFGNGTRLTVT.

The sample holds a few counts of this clone. This sequence joins TRBV18 and TRBJ1-5, with D unresolved. The CDR3 loop spans 14 amino acids. Germline V gene lookup returns CDR1 KGHSH and CDR2 LQKENI. V lost 2 bases and J 4 bases, leaving 9 bases between the germline ends. The CDR3 DNA reads TGTGCCAGCTCACCAATGGGCCAGAATCAGCCCCAGCATTTT. This translates into CASSPMGQNQPQHF.

The table lists this clone with a few counts. This chain uses TRBV4-1 with TRBJ1-5; D ambiguous. Looked up from germline, CDR1 is MGHRA and CDR2 is YSYEKL. The CDR3 is made up of 13 amino acids. The V gene lost 0 bases and the J gene lost 6 bases, with 6 bases spanning the gap. CDR3 bases: TGCGCCAGCAGCCAAGACTTCGGTCAGCCCCAGCATTTT. As protein: CASSQDFGQPQHF.